The T cell receptor (beta chain) under discussion was sequenced for a study of cytomegalovirus exposure and HLA in healthy donors. Regarding this clone: Its antigen is unidentified.

Deletions cut 0 bases from V and 0 bases from J, with 12 bases between. The V gene's germline CDR1 is SNHLY and CDR2 FYNNEI. This CDR3 is 17 amino acids long. Each donor's status was that of a healthy bone marrow donor. Study-wide results and limits: In a later analysis, CMV-associated beta chains were mostly HLA-associated, it appeared. Later on, an analysis showed TCR association rates differing by HLA locus, with DRB1 the most and HLA-C the fewest.

PCR primers comprised 60 Vbeta and 13 Jbeta primers. This table comes from immunoSEQ multiplex PCR, and its TCRdb copy is limited to in-frame clones, with some not included. The repertoire holds over 65,000 clones, with 67% as singletons. This sequence originates from a woman aged 45-59 years in good health and CMV-seropositive. Input material: PBMCs. This chain joins TRBV2 and TRBJ2-1; a possible D gene is TRBD2 (6 bases). The CDR3, as DNA: TGTGCCAGCAGTGAAGCGGGGGGTTACAGCTCCTACAATGAGCAGTTCTTC. It specifies CASSEAGGYSSYNEQFF.